Following are 3 T cell receptor beta chains from one sample sequenced in a study of blood T cell repertoires in COVID-19. The method was immunoSEQ multiplex PCR; TCRdb's version includes in-frame clones alone and lacks a portion of them. The repertoire holds approximately 68,000 clones, 86% seen once, with over 10% in the top ten. Specimen: peripheral blood. Receptor source: a woman aged 60-75 years with acute or convalescent COVID-19.

This chain joins TRBV19 and TRBJ1-1; the match to TRBD1 covers 7 bases. With V trimmed by 7 bases and J by 11 bases, 19 bases remained unmatched. CDR1 is LNHDA and CDR2 is SQIVND in the germline V gene (reference sequence). The CDR3 runs 15 residues. The CDR3 reads CASTRGQPQTGRAFF. DNA of the CDR3: TGTGCCAGTACCAGGGGACAGCCCCAGACAGGACGGGCTTTCTTT. Together with reference TRBV19 and TRBJ1-1, the CDR3 gives the full variable domain: DGGITQSPKYLFRKEGQNVTLSCEQNLNHDAMYWYRQDPGQGLRLIYYSQIVNDFQKGDIAEGYSVSREKKESFPLTVTSAQKNPTAFYLCASTRGQPQTGRAFFGQGTRLTVV.

The chain joins TRBV5-4 to TRBJ2-5; a weak D match, TRBD1 (6 bases). Trimming took off 2 bases at V and 2 bases at J, with 10 bases between the two ends. The CDR3 length is 14 residues. The germline CDR1 and CDR2 sequences are SGHNT and YYREEE (reference sequence). CDR3 bases: TGTGCCAGCAGCTTTAGGACAGTACAAGAGACCCAGTACTTC. Its translation: CASSFRTVQETQYF. Filled out from reference TRBV5-4 and TRBJ2-5, the complete variable domain reads ETGVTQSPTHLIKTRGQQVTLRCSSQSGHNTVSWYQQALGQGPQFIFQYYREEENGRGNFPPRFSGLQFPNYSSELNVNALELDDSALYLCASSFRTVQETQYFGPGTRLLVL.

This chain connects TRBV29-1 to TRBJ2-7, with 8 bases identical to TRBD1. Germline V lookup: CDR1 SQVTM, CDR2 ANQGSEA. This CDR3 has 12 amino acids. V lost 6 bases to trimming and J lost 0 bases; unmatched junction nucleotides: 1. CDR3 amino acids: CSVGTGSYEQYF. As DNA, the CDR3 is TGCAGCGTGGGGACAGGCTCCTACGAGCAGTACTTC.